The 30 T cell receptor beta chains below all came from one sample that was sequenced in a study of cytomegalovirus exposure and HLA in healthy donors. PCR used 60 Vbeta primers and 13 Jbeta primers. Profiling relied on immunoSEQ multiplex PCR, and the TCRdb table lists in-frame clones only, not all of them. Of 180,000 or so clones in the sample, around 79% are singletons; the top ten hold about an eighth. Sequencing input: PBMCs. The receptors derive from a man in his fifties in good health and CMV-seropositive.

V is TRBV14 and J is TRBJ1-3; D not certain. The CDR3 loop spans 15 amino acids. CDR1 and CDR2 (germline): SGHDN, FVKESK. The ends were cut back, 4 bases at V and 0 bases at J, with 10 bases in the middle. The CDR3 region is CASSLGVHSGNTIYF. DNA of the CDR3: TGTGCCAGCAGCCTCGGGGTCCACTCTGGAAACACCATATATTTT. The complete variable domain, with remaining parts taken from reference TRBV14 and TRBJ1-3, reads EAGVTQFPSHSVIEKGQTVTLRCDPISGHDNLYWYRRVMGKEIKFLLHFVKESKQDESGMPNNRFLAERTGGTYSTLKVQPAELEDSGVYFCASSLGVHSGNTIYFGEGSWLTVV.

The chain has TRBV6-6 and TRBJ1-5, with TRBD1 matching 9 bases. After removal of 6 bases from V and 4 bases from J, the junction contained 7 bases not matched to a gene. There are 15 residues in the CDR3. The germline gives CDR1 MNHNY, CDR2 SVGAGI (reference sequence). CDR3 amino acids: CASRGTGTGNQPQHF. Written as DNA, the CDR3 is TGTGCCAGCAGAGGGACAGGGACAGGGAATCAGCCCCAGCATTTT.

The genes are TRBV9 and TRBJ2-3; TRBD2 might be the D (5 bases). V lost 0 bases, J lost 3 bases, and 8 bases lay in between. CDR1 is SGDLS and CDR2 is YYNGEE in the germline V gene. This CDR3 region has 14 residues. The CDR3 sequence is CASSVEVATDTQYF. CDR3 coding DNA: TGTGCCAGCAGCGTAGAGGTAGCGACAGATACGCAGTATTTT.

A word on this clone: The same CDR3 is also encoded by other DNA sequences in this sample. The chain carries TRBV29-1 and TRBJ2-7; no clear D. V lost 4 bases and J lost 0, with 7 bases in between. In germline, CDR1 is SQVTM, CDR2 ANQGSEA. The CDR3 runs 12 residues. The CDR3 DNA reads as TGCAGCGTTGGCCGGAGCTCCTACGAGCAGTACTTC. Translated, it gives CSVGRSSYEQYF.

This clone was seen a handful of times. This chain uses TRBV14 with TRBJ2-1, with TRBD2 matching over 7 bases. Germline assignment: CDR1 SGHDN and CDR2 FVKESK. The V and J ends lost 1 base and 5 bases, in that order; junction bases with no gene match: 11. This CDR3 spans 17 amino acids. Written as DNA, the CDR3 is TGTGCCAGCAGCCAAGGAGCGGGAAGACGACTACACAATGAGCAGTTCTTC. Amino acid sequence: CASSQGAGRRLHNEQFF.

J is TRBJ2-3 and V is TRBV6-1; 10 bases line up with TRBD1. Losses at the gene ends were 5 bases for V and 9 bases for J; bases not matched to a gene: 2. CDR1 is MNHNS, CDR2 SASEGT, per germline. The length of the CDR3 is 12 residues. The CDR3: CASSPDRGTQYF. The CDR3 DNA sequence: TGTGCCAGCAGTCCGGACAGGGGGACGCAGTATTTT.

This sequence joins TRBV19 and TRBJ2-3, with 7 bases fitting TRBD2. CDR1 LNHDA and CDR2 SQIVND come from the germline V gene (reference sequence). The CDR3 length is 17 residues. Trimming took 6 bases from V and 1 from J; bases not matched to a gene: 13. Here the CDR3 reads CASRADPGGTGTDTQYF. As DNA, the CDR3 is TGTGCCAGTAGGGCCGATCCGGGGGGAACTGGCACAGATACGCAGTATTTT.

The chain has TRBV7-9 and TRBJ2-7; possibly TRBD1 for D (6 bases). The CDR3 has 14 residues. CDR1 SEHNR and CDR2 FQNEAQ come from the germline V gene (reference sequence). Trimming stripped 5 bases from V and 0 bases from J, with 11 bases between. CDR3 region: CASSTGHVSYEQYV. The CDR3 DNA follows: TGTGCCAGCAGCACGGGACACGTCTCCTACGAGCAGTACGTC.

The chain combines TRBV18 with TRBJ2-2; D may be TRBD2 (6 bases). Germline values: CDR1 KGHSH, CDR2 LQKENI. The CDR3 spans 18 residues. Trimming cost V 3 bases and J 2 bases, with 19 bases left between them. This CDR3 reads CASSPQMGTYSNTGELFF. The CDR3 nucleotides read TGTGCCAGCTCACCCCAAATGGGGACTTACTCCAACACCGGGGAGCTGTTTTTT.

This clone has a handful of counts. This CDR3 is CASSYSDRVYGYTF. The CDR3 coding sequence is TGTGCCAGCAGTTACTCAGACAGGGTCTATGGCTACACCTTC. The rearrangement uses TRBV6-6 and TRBJ1-2; 7 nucleotides agree with TRBD1. Losses at the gene ends were 0 bases for V and 4 bases for J; bases not matched to a gene: 2. Germline V gene data show CDR1 as MNHNY and CDR2 as SVGAGI (reference sequence). CDR3 length: 14 residues.

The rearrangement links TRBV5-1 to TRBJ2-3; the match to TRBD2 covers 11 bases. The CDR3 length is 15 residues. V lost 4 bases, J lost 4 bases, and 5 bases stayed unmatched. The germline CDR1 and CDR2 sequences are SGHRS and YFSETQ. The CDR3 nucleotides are TGCGCCAGCAGCGACGGACTAGCGGGCCCAGATACGCAGTATTTT. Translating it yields CASSDGLAGPDTQYF.

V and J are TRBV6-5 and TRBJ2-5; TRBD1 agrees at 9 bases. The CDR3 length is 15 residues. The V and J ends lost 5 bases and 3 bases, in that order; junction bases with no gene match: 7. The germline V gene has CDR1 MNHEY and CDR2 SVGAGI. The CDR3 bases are TGTGCCAGCAGTGCCACAGGGGGCAAAAAAGAGACCCAGTACTTC. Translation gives CASSATGGKKETQYF.

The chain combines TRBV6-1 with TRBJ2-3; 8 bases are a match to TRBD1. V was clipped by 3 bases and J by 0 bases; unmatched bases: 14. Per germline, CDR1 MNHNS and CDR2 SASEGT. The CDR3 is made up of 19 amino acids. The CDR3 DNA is TGTGCCAGCAGTGACCGGGACAGGCAACAATTTACTAGCACAGATACGCAGTATTTT. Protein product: CASSDRDRQQFTSTDTQYF.

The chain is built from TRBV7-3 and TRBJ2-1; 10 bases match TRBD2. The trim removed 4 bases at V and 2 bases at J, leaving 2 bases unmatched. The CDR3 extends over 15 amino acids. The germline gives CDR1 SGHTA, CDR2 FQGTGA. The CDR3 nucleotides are TGTGCCAGCAGCTCCCTAGCGGGGGCCTACAATGAGCAGTTCTTC. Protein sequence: CASSSLAGAYNEQFF.

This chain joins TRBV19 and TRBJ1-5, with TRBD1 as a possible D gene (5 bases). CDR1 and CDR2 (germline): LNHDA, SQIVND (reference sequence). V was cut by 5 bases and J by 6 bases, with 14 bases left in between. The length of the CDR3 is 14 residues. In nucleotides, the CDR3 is TGTGCCAGTAGTCCTGGGGGGGGGTCTCAGCCCCAGCATTTT. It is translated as CASSPGGGSQPQHF.

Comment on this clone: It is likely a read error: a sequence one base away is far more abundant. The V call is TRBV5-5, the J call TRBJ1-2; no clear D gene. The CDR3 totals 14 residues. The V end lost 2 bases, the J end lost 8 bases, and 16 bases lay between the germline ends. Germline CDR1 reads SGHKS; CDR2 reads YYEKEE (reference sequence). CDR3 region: CASSLEGEVWGYTF. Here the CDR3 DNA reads TGTGCCAGCAGCTTAGAGGGAGAGGTCTGGGGCTACACCTTC.

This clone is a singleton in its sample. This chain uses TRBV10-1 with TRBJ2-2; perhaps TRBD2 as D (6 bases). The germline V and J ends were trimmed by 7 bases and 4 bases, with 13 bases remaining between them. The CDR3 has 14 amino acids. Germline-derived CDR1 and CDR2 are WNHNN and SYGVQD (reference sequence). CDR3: CASKKGLGTGELFF. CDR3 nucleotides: TGCGCCAGCAAAAAGGGACTCGGCACCGGGGAGCTGTTTTTT.

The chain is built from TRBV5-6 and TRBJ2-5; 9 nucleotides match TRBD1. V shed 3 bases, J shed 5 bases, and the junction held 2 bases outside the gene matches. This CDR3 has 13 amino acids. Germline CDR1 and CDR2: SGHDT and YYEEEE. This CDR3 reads CASSSGQGETQYF. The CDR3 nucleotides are TGTGCCAGCAGCTCTGGACAGGGGGAGACCCAGTACTTC.

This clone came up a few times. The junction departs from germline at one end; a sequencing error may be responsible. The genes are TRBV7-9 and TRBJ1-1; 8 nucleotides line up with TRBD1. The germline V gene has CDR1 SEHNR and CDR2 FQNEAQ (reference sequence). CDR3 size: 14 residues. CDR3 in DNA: TGTTCCAGCGGTCTAGACAGGGGTCCCACTGAAGCTTTCTTT. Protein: CSSGLDRGPTEAFF. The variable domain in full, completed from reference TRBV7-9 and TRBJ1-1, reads DTGVSQNPRHKITKRGQNVTFRCDPISEHNRLYWYRQTLGQGPEFLTYFQNEAQLEKSRLLSDRFSAERPKGSFSTLEIQRTEQGDSAMYLCSSGLDRGPTEAFFGQGTRLTVV.

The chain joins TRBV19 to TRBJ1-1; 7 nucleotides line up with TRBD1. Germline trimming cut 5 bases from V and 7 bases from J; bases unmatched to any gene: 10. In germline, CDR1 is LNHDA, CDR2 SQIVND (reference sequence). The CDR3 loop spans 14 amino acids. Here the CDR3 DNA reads TGTGCCAGTAGTGTTGTACAGGGGTTCGGTGAAGCTTTCTTT. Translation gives CASSVVQGFGEAFF.

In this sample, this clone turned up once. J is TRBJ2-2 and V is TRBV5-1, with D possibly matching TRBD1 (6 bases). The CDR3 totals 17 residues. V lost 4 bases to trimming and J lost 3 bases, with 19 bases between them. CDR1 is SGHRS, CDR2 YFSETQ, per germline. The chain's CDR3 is CASSVQGPTIYTGELFF. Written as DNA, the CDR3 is TGCGCCAGCAGCGTCCAGGGGCCGACAATATACACCGGGGAGCTGTTTTTT. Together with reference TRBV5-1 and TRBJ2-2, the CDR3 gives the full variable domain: KAGVTQTPRYLIKTRGQQVTLSCSPISGHRSVSWYQQTPGQGLQFLFEYFSETQRNKGNFPGRFSGRQFSNSRSEMNVSTLELGDSALYLCASSVQGPTIYTGELFFGEGSRLTVL.

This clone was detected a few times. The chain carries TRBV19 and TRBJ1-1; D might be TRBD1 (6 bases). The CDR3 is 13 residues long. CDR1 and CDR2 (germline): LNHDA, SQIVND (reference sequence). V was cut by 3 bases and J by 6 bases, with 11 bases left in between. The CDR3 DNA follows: TGTGCCAGTAGTATTTCAGGGGTTGCTGAAGCTTTCTTT. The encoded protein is CASSISGVAEAFF.

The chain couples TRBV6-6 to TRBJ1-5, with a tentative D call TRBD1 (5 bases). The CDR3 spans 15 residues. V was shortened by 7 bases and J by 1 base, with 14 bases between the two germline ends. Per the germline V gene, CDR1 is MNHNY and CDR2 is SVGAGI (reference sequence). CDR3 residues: CASTPARQSNQPQHF. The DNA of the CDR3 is TGTGCCAGCACCCCCGCCCGACAGAGCAATCAGCCCCAGCATTTT.

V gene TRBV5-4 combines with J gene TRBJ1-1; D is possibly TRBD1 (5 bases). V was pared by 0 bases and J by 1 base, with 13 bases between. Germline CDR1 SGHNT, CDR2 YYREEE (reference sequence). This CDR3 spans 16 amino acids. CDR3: CASSLGGHATNTEAFF. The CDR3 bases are TGTGCCAGCAGCTTGGGTGGACACGCTACGAACACTGAAGCTTTCTTT.

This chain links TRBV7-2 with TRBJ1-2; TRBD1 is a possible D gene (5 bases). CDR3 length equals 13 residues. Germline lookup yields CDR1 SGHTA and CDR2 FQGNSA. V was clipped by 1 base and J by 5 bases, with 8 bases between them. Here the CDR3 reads CASSLGQKYGYTF. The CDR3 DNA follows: TGTGCCAGCAGCTTAGGACAGAAATATGGCTACACCTTC.

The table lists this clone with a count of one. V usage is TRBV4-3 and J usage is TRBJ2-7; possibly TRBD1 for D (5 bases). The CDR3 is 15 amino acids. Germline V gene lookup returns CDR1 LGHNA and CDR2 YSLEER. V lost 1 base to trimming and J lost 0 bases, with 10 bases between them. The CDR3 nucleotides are TGCGCCAGCAGCCAAGCCCCCACAGGCTCCTACGAGCAGTACTTC. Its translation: CASSQAPTGSYEQYF.

The CDR3 here is CASSLSVETQYF. DNA of the CDR3: TGTGCCAGCAGCTTATCGGTGGAGACCCAGTACTTC. The chain is built from TRBV7-2 and TRBJ2-5; D is unresolved. The CDR3 loop spans 12 amino acids. Germline V gene sequence: CDR1 SGHTA, CDR2 FQGNSA. Deletions cut 2 bases from V and 5 bases from J, with 6 bases between.

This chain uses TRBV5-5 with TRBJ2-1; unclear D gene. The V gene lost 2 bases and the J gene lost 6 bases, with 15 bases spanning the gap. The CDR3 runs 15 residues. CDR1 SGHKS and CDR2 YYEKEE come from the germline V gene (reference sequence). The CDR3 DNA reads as TGTGCCAGCAGCTTTCTGGGCACCACAGCCAATGAGCAGTTCTTC. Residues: CASSFLGTTANEQFF. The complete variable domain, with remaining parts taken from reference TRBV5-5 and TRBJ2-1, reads DAGVTQSPTHLIKTRGQQVTLRCSPISGHKSVSWYQQVLGQGPQFIFQYYEKEERGRGNFPDRFSARQFPNYSSELNVNALLLGDSALYLCASSFLGTTANEQFFGPGTRLTVL.

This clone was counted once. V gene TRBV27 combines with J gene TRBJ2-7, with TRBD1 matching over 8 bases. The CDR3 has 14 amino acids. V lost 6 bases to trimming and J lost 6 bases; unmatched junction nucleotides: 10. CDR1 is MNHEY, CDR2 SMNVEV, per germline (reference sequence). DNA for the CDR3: TGTGCCAGCAGACCTGGGACAGGACGGGTCGAGCAGTACGTC. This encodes CASRPGTGRVEQYV.

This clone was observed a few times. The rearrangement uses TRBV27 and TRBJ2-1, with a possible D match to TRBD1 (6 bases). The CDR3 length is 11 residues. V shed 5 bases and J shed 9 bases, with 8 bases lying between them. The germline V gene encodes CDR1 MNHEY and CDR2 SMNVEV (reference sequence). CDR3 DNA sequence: TGTGCCAGCAGTACAGGGATTGAGCAGTTCTTC. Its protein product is CASSTGIEQFF.